This T cell receptor beta chain comes out of a study of T-cell memory formation after mild COVID-19. V lost 2 bases and J lost 8, with 10 bases in between. Germline V lookup: CDR1 MNHEY, CDR2 SMNVEV (reference sequence). CDR3 size: 14 residues. TCRdb independently ran MiXCR on the 5' RACE reads; one entry per CDR3 protein. The table has under 110,000 distinct CDR3 sequences, about 15% seen once. Sequencing was done on a sample of PBMCs or a T cell subset sorted from them (not recorded which). J is TRBJ1-6 and V is TRBV27; D possibly corresponds to TRBD1 (5 bases). The source of this sequence is an adult woman who had mild COVID-19 (a few samples of this study predate the infection). Cell type and time point are not known. The CDR3 here is CASSLGTDYSPLHF. The CDR3, as DNA: TGTGCCAGCAGTTTAGGGACGGATTATTCACCCCTCCACTTT.